These 32 T cell receptor beta chains share one sample of origin, sequenced in a study of blood T cell repertoires in COVID-19. The table came from immunoSEQ multiplex PCR; TCRdb's copy has only in-frame clones and leaves some out. The data show fewer than 200,000 clones, about four fifths seen once. The sequenced sample was peripheral blood. The receptors derive from a woman in her fifties or sixties with COVID-19, enrolled during active disease.

The CDR3 protein is CASSIGQGAILNSPLHF. In DNA, the CDR3 is TGTGCCAGTAGTATCGGACAGGGGGCGATTTTGAATTCACCCCTCCACTTT. V and J are TRBV19 and TRBJ1-6; 11 positions agree with TRBD1. The trim removed 3 bases at V and 7 bases at J, leaving 8 bases unmatched. The CDR3 loop spans 17 amino acids. CDR1 is LNHDA and CDR2 is SQIVND in the germline V gene (reference sequence). The full variable domain, completed using reference TRBV19 and TRBJ1-6, is DGGITQSPKYLFRKEGQNVTLSCEQNLNHDAMYWYRQDPGQGLRLIYYSQIVNDFQKGDIAEGYSVSREKKESFPLTVTSAQKNPTAFYLCASSIGQGAILNSPLHFGNGTRLTVT.

This rearrangement joins TRBV6-2 or TRBV6-3 to TRBJ2-1; possible D gene TRBD2, 6 bases. V shed 4 bases and J shed 5 bases, with 12 bases lying between them. The CDR3 extends over 14 amino acids. Germline CDR1 is MNHEY and CDR2 is SVGEGT. The CDR3 sequence is CASSLPSADNEQFF. CDR3 nucleotides: TGTGCCAGCAGTTTGCCTAGCGCAGACAATGAGCAGTTCTTC.

The V and J genes are TRBV28 and TRBJ1-6; D is undetermined. Germline CDR1 and CDR2: MDHEN and SYDVKM. Trimming pared 6 bases from V and 10 bases from J, leaving 10 bases between. The CDR3 sequence is 12 residues long. The CDR3 bases are TGTGCCAGCAGGCCTAGTGGCTCACCCCTCCACTTT. Amino acids: CASRPSGSPLHF.

A few counts support this clone. The chain couples TRBV18 to TRBJ2-1; 9 bases are shared with TRBD1. The CDR3 has 12 residues. The germline CDR1 and CDR2 sequences are KGHSH and LQKENI. The trim removed 3 bases at V and 9 bases at J, leaving 0 bases unmatched. The CDR3 region has the DNA TGTGCCAGCTCACCGGACAGGGGTGAGCAGTTCTTC. This sequence encodes CASSPDRGEQFF.

Only a few counts were recorded for this clone. V usage is TRBV5-1 and J usage is TRBJ1-3; D remains ambiguous. Germline V gives CDR1 SGHRS, CDR2 YFSETQ. V shed 4 bases and J shed 0 bases, with 14 bases lying between them. There are 16 residues in the CDR3. The DNA of the CDR3 is TGCGCCAGCAGCCCCACCGTGCGGGGCTCTGGAAACACCATATATTTT. It is translated as CASSPTVRGSGNTIYF.

The chain recombines TRBV18 with TRBJ1-5; possible D gene TRBD1, 5 bases. The CDR3 contains 14 residues. Trimming left V 3 bases short and J 2 bases short, with 8 bases between. Germline CDR1 reads KGHSH; CDR2 reads LQKENI. The DNA for the CDR3 is TGTGCCAGCTCACCTCAGGGTCGCAATCAGCCCCAGCATTTT. Translation gives CASSPQGRNQPQHF.

V and J are TRBV15 and TRBJ2-3; tentatively, D is TRBD1 (6 bases). The V end lost 0 bases, the J end lost 2 bases, and 27 bases lay between the germline ends. This CDR3 is 21 amino acids long. In germline, CDR1 is LNHNV, CDR2 YYDKDF (reference sequence). The CDR3 protein is CATSRDLKRGTRGQYTDTQYF. In DNA form, the CDR3 reads TGTGCCACCAGCAGAGATCTGAAGAGGGGGACCAGAGGCCAATACACAGATACGCAGTATTTT. Using reference TRBV15 and TRBJ2-3 for the parts outside the CDR3, the full variable domain is DAMVIQNPRYQVTQFGKPVTLSCSQTLNHNVMYWYQQKSSQAPKLLFHYYDKDFNNEADTPDNFQSRRPNTSFCFLDIRSPGLGDTAMYLCATSRDLKRGTRGQYTDTQYFGPGTRLTVL.

The chain has TRBV6-5 and TRBJ1-1; D is unclear. Per the germline V gene, CDR1 is MNHEY and CDR2 is SVGAGI. The length of the CDR3 is 13 residues. V dropped 7 bases and J dropped 6 bases, with 15 bases sitting between them. For the CDR3, the DNA is TGTGCCAGCAATTGGGGAGTGGGAGCTGAAGCTTTCTTT. Amino acids: CASNWGVGAEAFF.

The chain uses TRBV11-2 and TRBJ1-1; a possible D gene is TRBD1 (6 bases). Germline V gene sequence: CDR1 SGHAT, CDR2 FQNNGV. There are 14 residues in the CDR3. Trimming took off 6 bases at V and 4 bases at J, with 15 bases between the two ends. CDR3 DNA: TGTGCCAGCAGGTTCGGACAGAAGGGCACTGAAGCTTTCTTT. It codes for CASRFGQKGTEAFF.

The chain has TRBV27 and TRBJ2-1, with 8 positions matching TRBD2. CDR1 is MNHEY and CDR2 is SMNVEV in the germline V gene (reference sequence). V lost 5 bases to trimming and J lost 4 bases; unmatched junction nucleotides: 13. The length of the CDR3 is 17 residues. CDR3 bases: TGTGCCAGCAGTATGCCTTGGGGACTAGATAAATACAATGAGCAGTTCTTC. This codes for CASSMPWGLDKYNEQFF.

The J gene is TRBJ2-1, the V gene TRBV11-1; TRBD1 is a possible D gene (6 bases). Germline-derived CDR1 and CDR2 are SGHAT and FQDESV (reference sequence). The CDR3 sequence is 15 residues long. Trimming pared 5 bases from V and 3 bases from J, leaving 14 bases between. The DNA for the CDR3 is TGTGCCAGCAGCCGTAGGGGACACTTCTACAATGAGCAGTTCTTC. This sequence encodes CASSRRGHFYNEQFF.

This sequence joins TRBV19 and TRBJ2-5, with D perhaps matching TRBD1 (7 bases). Per the germline V gene, CDR1 is LNHDA and CDR2 is SQIVND (reference sequence). V was shortened by 5 bases and J by 2 bases, with 18 bases between the two germline ends. CDR3 size: 16 residues. The CDR3 loop is CASSARQGLRQETQYF. CDR3 sequence (DNA): TGTGCCAGTAGTGCCCGACAGGGACTCCGGCAAGAGACCCAGTACTTC.

The table lists this clone with a few counts. The chain combines TRBV7-2 with TRBJ1-1; 7 nucleotides agree with TRBD1. Trimming removed 1 base from V and 7 bases from J; junction bases left unmatched: 3. CDR3 size: 13 residues. Germline CDR1 is SGHTA and CDR2 is FQGNSA. The CDR3 DNA sequence: TGTGCCAGCAGCTTAGGGACAGGAGATGAAGCTTTCTTT. Translation: CASSLGTGDEAFF.

This clone showed up just a few times. The chain combines TRBV7-3 with TRBJ2-1, with 7 bases lining up with TRBD2. Germline V CDR1 and CDR2: SGHTA, FQGTGA. V shed 1 base, J shed 1 base, and the junction held 7 bases outside the gene matches. This CDR3 region has 17 residues. CDR3 loop: CASSLIGGGRSYNEQFF. The CDR3 nucleotides read TGTGCCAGCAGCTTAATTGGCGGGGGACGTTCCTACAATGAGCAGTTCTTC.

This clone was observed once. Other nucleotide sequences from this sample produce the same CDR3. The V call is TRBV20-1, the J call TRBJ2-3; no definite D call. Germline assignment: CDR1 DFQATT and CDR2 SNEGSKA (reference sequence). The germline V and J ends were trimmed by 3 bases and 3 bases, with 4 bases remaining between them. The CDR3 length is 11 residues. CDR3 coding DNA: TGCAGTGCTAGGTCAACAGATACGCAGTATTTT. Protein sequence: CSARSTDTQYF.

The chain employs TRBV6-5 and TRBJ1-3; 9 bases align to TRBD1. After removal of 7 bases from V and 5 bases from J, the junction contained 6 bases not matched to a gene. CDR1 is MNHEY and CDR2 is SVGAGI in the germline V gene. CDR3 length: 14 amino acids. The CDR3 DNA is TGTGCCAGCATCCGGACAGGGGACCGAAACACCATATATTTT. It specifies CASIRTGDRNTIYF.

The chain combines TRBV6-2 or TRBV6-3 with TRBJ2-5, with 10 positions matching TRBD1. V lost 5 bases and J lost 4; bases outside the gene matches: 7. The V gene's germline CDR1 is MNHEY and CDR2 SVGEGT. The CDR3 totals 15 residues. CDR3 coding DNA: TGTGCCAGCAGTGAGGAGGGACAGGGGTCAGAGACCCAGTACTTC. Translated: CASSEEGQGSETQYF.

This chain joins TRBV3-1 (or the pseudogene TRBV3-2) and TRBJ2-7, with D tentatively TRBD2 (5 bases). CDR1 LGHDT and CDR2 YNNKEL come from the germline V gene (reference sequence). The length of the CDR3 is 17 residues. Trimming took 4 bases from V and 3 from J, leaving 22 bases between them. The CDR3 sequence: CASSPRRHRRRIYEQYF. In DNA, the CDR3 is TGTGCCAGCAGCCCCCGGAGGCATAGAAGGCGTATCTACGAGCAGTACTTC.

This clone appeared a few times. The junction does not match germline at one end; this may be a read error. The genes are TRBV7-7 and TRBJ2-1; 7 positions agree with TRBD2. The CDR3 runs 14 residues. Germline V gene sequence: CDR1 SSHAT, CDR2 FNYEAQ (reference sequence). The CDR3 loop is CASSFGREGGEQFF. The DNA for the CDR3 is TGTGCTAGCAGCTTTGGCAGGGAGGGCGGTGAGCAGTTCTTC.

This clone was detected a few times. The chain links TRBV19 to TRBJ1-2, with 7 bases that match TRBD1. This CDR3 is built from 13 residues. With V trimmed by 9 bases and J by 4 bases, 8 bases remained unmatched. CDR1 LNHDA and CDR2 SQIVND come from the germline V gene (reference sequence). The CDR3 loop reads CASGPTGIYGYTF. In DNA, the CDR3 is TGTGCCAGCGGACCGACAGGGATCTATGGCTACACCTTC.

The rearrangement links TRBV3-1 (or the pseudogene TRBV3-2) to TRBJ1-2, with 11 bases fitting TRBD1. The germline CDR1 and CDR2 sequences are LGHDT and YNNKEL (reference sequence). Germline trimming cut 2 bases from V and 4 bases from J; bases unmatched to any gene: 12. The CDR3 has 18 residues. DNA for the CDR3: TGTGCCAGCAGCCAAAATAAGGACAGGGGGCTCTTTCGCTATGGCTACACCTTC. Protein product: CASSQNKDRGLFRYGYTF.

V and J are TRBV30 and TRBJ2-1; 11 bases fit TRBD2. CDR1 is GTSNPN, CDR2 SVGIG, per germline (reference sequence). Losses at the gene ends were 3 bases for V and 10 bases for J; bases not matched to a gene: 14. This CDR3 is built from 16 residues. CDR3 bases: TGTGCCTGGAGCCCTAGATTGCTAGCGGGAGGAGGAGAGCAGTTCTTC. Translation gives CAWSPRLLAGGGEQFF.

The chain combines TRBV28 with TRBJ2-7; 10 nucleotides agree with TRBD2. CDR3 size: 15 residues. V shed 4 bases and J 6 bases; nucleotides not matched to a gene: 9. The germline V gene has CDR1 MDHEN and CDR2 SYDVKM. The CDR3 is CASSSPSGSLSEQYF. CDR3 bases: TGTGCCAGCAGTTCCCCTAGCGGGAGCTTAAGCGAGCAGTACTTC.

The CDR3 is CASNNKQGGSGNSPLHF. Written as DNA, the CDR3 is TGTGCCAGCAACAACAAACAGGGGGGTTCTGGTAATTCACCCCTCCACTTT. J is TRBJ1-6 and V is TRBV7-9; 8 positions match TRBD1. Germline CDR1 SEHNR, CDR2 FQNEAQ (reference sequence). The CDR3 is 17 amino acids. Trimming removed 7 bases from V and 6 bases from J; junction bases left unmatched: 14.

V usage is TRBV7-2 and J usage is TRBJ2-1; a weak D match, TRBD2 (6 bases). Trimming removed 4 bases from V and 9 bases from J, with 13 bases in between. Germline V gene sequence: CDR1 SGHTA, CDR2 FQGNSA. This CDR3 has 13 amino acids. For the CDR3, the DNA is TGTGCCAGCAGCTACTCAGGGAGGATTGAGCAGTTCTTC. This sequence encodes CASSYSGRIEQFF.

J is TRBJ2-5 and V is TRBV7-9; tentatively, D is TRBD2 (6 bases). CDR1 SEHNR and CDR2 FQNEAQ come from the germline V gene (reference sequence). V was pared by 7 bases and J by 1 base, with 16 bases between. The CDR3 totals 15 residues. DNA of the CDR3: TGTGCCAGCACCTCCCGGGGGACCCTCCAAGAGACCCAGTACTTC. Amino acids: CASTSRGTLQETQYF.

This chain connects TRBV18 to TRBJ2-3; possibly TRBD2 for D (5 bases). Trimming shortened V by 3 bases and J by 2 bases, and 15 bases separated the two germline ends. Germline CDR1 KGHSH, CDR2 LQKENI. The CDR3 consists of 16 residues. The CDR3 nucleotides are TGTGCCAGCTCACCTCCCTTAGCGCTAGCCACAGATACGCAGTATTTT. Translating it yields CASSPPLALATDTQYF.

The V and J genes are TRBV7-8 and TRBJ2-2, with 8 bases that match TRBD2. V lost 1 base to trimming and J lost 2 bases; unmatched junction nucleotides: 9. This CDR3 comprises 18 residues. The V gene's germline CDR1 is SGHVS and CDR2 FQNEAQ. CDR3: CASSLGRQRGRNTGELFF. The DNA for the CDR3 is TGTGCCAGCAGCTTAGGTCGACAGCGGGGGAGAAACACCGGGGAGCTGTTTTTT. The full variable domain, in which reference TRBV7-8 and TRBJ2-2 provide the parts outside the CDR3, is GAGVSQSPRYKVAKRGQDVALRCDPISGHVSLFWYQQALGQGPEFLTYFQNEAQLDKSGLPSDRFFAERPEGSVSTLKIQRTQQEDSAVYLCASSLGRQRGRNTGELFFGEGSRLTVL.

The chain carries TRBV24-1 and TRBJ2-1; D may be TRBD2 (6 bases). The length of the CDR3 is 14 residues. Trimming left V 9 bases short and J 0 bases short, with 11 bases between. The germline V gene has CDR1 KGHDR and CDR2 SFDVKD. The CDR3 region is CATGGLGSYNEQFF. The CDR3 region has the DNA TGTGCCACCGGGGGACTTGGCTCCTACAATGAGCAGTTCTTC.

This chain joins TRBV29-1 and TRBJ1-4; D ambiguous. The CDR3 is 15 amino acids. V was cut by 3 bases and J by 7 bases, with 18 bases left in between. Per the germline V gene, CDR1 is SQVTM and CDR2 is ANQGSEA. The CDR3 reads CSVDEENGGVEKLFF. Here the CDR3 DNA reads TGCAGCGTTGATGAGGAAAATGGAGGCGTTGAAAAACTGTTTTTT. Together with reference TRBV29-1 and TRBJ1-4, the CDR3 gives the full variable domain: SAVISQKPSRDICQRGTSLTIQCQVDSQVTMMFWYRQQPGQSLTLIATANQGSEATYESGFVIDKFPISRPNLTFSTLTVSNMSPEDSSIYLCSVDEENGGVEKLFFGSGTQLSVL.

V gene TRBV10-1 combines with J gene TRBJ2-7, with D possibly TRBD1 on 5 matching bases. The CDR3 totals 11 residues. Germline CDR1 is WNHNN and CDR2 is SYGVQD (reference sequence). Between the trimmed V and J ends, which lost 8 bases and 12 bases, there was a span of 17 bases. CDR3 loop: CASSFDRSTYV. The CDR3 bases are TGCGCCAGCTCTTTCGACAGATCAACGTACGTC.

This clone turned up a few times. The V gene is TRBV6-5, the J gene TRBJ1-1; D is unclear. Germline-derived CDR1 and CDR2 are MNHEY and SVGAGI. Trimming took 7 bases from V and 5 from J, leaving 17 bases between them. CDR3 length equals 14 residues. CDR3 DNA sequence: TGTGCCAGCACCTCGAGGTTGACTGGGACTGAAGCTTTCTTT. It encodes CASTSRLTGTEAFF.